This TCR beta chain was found in a study of blood T cell repertoires in COVID-19. As for the study in general: Donors in the United States, Italy and Spain gave samples during acute or convalescent COVID-19.

Data came from immunoSEQ multiplex PCR; TCRdb stores just in-frame clones and leaves some out. The sample carries around 100,000 clones, around 66% recorded once. CDR1 and CDR2 (germline): MNHEY, SVGEGT. The length of the CDR3 is 15 residues. J gave up 4 bases and V 5 bases, and 9 bases lay outside the gene matches. Material for sequencing was peripheral blood. The clonotype originates from an elderly man with acute or convalescent COVID-19. This chain connects TRBV6-2 or TRBV6-3 to TRBJ1-2, with TRBD1 matching 8 bases. The CDR3 DNA follows: TGTGCCAGCAGTGACGCACCCGGGACAGGCTATGGCTACACCTTC. It yields the protein CASSDAPGTGYGYTF.